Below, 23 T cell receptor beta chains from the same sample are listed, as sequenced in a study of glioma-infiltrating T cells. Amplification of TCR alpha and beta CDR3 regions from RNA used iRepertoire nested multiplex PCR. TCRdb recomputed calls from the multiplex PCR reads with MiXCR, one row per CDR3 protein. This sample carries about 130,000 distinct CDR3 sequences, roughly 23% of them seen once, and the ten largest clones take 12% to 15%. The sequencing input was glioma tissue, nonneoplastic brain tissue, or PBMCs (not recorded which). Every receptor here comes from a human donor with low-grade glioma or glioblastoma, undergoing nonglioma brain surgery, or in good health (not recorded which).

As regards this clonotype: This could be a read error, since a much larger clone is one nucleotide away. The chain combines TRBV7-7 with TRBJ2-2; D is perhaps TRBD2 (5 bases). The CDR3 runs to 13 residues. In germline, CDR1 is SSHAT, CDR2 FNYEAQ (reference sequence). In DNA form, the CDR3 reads TGTGCTAGAAGCTTAGCGCAAGCGGGGGAGCTGTTTTTT. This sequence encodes CARSLAQAGELFF.

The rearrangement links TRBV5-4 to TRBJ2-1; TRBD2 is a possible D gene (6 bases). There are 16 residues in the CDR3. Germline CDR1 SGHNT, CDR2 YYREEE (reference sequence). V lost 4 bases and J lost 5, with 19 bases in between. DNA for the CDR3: TGTGCCAGCAGCGCCCGTAGGAGCGGGCCTGACAATGAGCAGTTCTTC. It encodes CASSARRSGPDNEQFF.

CDR3 in amino acids: CASSFGGWNQETQYF. DNA of the CDR3: TGCGCCAGCAGCTTCGGAGGTTGGAACCAAGAGACCCAGTACTTC. The genes are TRBV5-1 and TRBJ2-5; a weak D match, TRBD2 (5 bases). V lost 2 bases and J 0 bases, leaving 11 bases between the germline ends. Germline V gene data show CDR1 as SGHRS and CDR2 as YFSETQ. The CDR3 sequence is 15 residues long.

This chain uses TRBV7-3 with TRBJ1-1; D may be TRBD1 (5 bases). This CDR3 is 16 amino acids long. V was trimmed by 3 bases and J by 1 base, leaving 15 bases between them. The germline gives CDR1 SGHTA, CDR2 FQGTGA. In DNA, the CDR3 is TGTGCCAGCAGCTTGACCCCTGGACAACCGAACACTGAAGCTTTCTTT. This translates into CASSLTPGQPNTEAFF.

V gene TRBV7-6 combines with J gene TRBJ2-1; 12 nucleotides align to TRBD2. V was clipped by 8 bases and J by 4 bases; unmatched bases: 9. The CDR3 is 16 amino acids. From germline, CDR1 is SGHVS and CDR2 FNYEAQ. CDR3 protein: CASRQRLAGEYNEQFF. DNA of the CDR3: TGTGCCAGCCGCCAAAGACTAGCGGGGGAGTACAATGAGCAGTTCTTC.

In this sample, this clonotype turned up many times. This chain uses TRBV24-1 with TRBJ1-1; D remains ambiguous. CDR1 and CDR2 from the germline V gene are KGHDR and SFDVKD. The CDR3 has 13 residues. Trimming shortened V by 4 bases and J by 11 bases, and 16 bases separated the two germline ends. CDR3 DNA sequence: TGTGCCACCAGTGAGACCGGGTCTCTAGGGGCTTTCTTT. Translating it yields CATSETGSLGAFF.

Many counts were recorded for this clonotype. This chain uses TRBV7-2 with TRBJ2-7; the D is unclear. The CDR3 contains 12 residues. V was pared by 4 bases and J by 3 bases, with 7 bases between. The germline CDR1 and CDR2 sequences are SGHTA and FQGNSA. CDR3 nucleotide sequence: TGTGCCAGCAGCTCGCCAAACTACGAGCAGTACTTC. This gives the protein CASSSPNYEQYF.

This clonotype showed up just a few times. This chain's CDR3 is CASKRDGYEQYF. The CDR3 DNA follows: TGTGCCAGCAAGAGAGACGGCTACGAGCAGTACTTC. The V and J genes are TRBV2 and TRBJ2-7; D gene ambiguous. In germline, CDR1 is SNHLY, CDR2 FYNNEI. V gave up 7 bases and J gave up 3 bases, with 10 bases separating them. The CDR3 is 12 amino acids.

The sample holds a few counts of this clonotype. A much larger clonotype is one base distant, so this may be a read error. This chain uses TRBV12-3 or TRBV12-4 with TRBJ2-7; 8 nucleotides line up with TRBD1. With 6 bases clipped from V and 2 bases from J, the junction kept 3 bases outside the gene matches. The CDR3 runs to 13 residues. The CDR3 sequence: CASSRDRTYEQYF. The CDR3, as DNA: TGTGCCAGCAGCCGGGACAGGACCTACGAGCAGTACTTC.

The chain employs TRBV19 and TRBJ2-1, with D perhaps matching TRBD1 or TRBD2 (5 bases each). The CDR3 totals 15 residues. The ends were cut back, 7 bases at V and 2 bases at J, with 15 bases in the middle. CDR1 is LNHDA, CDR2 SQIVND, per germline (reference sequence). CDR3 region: CASKPSGGPYNEQFF. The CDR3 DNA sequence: TGTGCCAGTAAGCCCAGTGGGGGACCCTACAATGAGCAGTTCTTC.

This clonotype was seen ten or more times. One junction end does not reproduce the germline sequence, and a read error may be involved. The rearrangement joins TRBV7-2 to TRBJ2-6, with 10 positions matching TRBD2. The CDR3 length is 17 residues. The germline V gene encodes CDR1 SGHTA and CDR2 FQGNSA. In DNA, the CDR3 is TGTGCCAGCAGCCTAGCGGGAGCCTACTCTGGGGCCAACGTCCTGACTTTC. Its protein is CASSLAGAYSGANVLTF.

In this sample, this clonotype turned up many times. The CDR3 reads CASSLPGLNTEAFF. CDR3 DNA sequence: TGTGCCAGTAGTCTCCCCGGTCTGAACACTGAAGCTTTCTTT. The chain recombines TRBV19 with TRBJ1-1; no clear D. Germline CDR1 reads LNHDA; CDR2 reads SQIVND (reference sequence). The CDR3 runs to 14 residues. V dropped 5 bases and J dropped 0 bases, with 10 bases sitting between them.

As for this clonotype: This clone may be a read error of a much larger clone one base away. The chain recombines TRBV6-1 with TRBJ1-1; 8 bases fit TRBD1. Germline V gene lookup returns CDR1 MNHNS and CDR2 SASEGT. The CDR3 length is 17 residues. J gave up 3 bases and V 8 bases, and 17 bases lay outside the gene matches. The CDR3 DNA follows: TGTGCCAGCCTACCCCCTCAGGGGGCTTTTATGGACACTGAAGCTTTCTTT. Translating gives CASLPPQGAFMDTEAFF.

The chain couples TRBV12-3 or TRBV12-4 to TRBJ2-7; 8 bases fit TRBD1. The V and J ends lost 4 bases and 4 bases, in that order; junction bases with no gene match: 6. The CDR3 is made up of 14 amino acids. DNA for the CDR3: TGTGCCAGCAGTTCTCGGAACAGGGGGTACGAGCAGTACTTC. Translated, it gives CASSSRNRGYEQYF.

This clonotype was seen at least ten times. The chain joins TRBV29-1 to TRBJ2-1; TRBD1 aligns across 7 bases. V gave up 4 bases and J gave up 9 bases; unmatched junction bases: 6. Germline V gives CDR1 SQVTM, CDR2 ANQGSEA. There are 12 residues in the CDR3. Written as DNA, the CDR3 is TGCAGCGTTGGACGACAGGGCGTTGAGCAGTTCTTC. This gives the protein CSVGRQGVEQFF.

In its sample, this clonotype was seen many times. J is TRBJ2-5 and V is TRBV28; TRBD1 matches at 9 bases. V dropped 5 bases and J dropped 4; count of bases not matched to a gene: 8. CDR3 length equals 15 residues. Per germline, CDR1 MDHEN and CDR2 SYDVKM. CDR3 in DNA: TGTGCCAGCAGTCCGGGGACAGGGTTCGGAGAGACCCAGTACTTC. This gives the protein CASSPGTGFGETQYF.

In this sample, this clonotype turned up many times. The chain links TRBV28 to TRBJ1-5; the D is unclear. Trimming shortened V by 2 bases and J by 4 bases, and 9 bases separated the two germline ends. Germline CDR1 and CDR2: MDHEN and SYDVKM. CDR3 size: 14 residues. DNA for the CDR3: TGTGCCAGCAGTTTAGTCCGGCGGAATCAGCCCCAGCATTTT. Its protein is CASSLVRRNQPQHF.

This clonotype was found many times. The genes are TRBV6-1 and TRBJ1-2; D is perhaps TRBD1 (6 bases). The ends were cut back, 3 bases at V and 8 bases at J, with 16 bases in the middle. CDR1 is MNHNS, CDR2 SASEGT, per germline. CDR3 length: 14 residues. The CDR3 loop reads CASSDPPGAEGYTF. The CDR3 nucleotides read TGTGCCAGCAGTGACCCACCGGGGGCAGAAGGCTACACCTTC.

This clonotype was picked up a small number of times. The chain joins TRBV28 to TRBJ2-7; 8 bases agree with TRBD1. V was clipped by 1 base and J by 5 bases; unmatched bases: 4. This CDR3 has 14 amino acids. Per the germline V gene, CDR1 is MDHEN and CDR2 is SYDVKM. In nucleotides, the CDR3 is TGTGCCAGCAGTTTATCCAGGGGGCTTAACGAGCAGTACTTC. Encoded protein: CASSLSRGLNEQYF.

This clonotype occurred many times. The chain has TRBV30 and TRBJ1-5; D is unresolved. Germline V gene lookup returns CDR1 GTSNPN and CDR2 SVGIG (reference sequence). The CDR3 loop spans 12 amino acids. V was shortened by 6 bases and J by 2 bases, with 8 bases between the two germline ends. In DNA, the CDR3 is TGTGCCTGTGAGAGTGGCAATCAGCCCCAGCATTTT. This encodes CACESGNQPQHF.

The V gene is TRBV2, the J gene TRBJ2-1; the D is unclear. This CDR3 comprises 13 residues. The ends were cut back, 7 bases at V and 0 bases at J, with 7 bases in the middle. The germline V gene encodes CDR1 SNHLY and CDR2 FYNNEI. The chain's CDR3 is CASILDSYNEQFF. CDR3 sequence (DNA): TGTGCCAGCATCCTTGACTCCTACAATGAGCAGTTCTTC.

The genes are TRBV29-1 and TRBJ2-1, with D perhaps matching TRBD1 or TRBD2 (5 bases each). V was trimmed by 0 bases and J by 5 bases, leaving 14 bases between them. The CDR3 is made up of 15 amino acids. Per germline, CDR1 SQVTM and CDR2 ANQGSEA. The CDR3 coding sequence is TGCAGCGTTGAAGAGGTGAGGGGCAATAACAATGAGCAGTTCTTC. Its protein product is CSVEEVRGNNNEQFF.

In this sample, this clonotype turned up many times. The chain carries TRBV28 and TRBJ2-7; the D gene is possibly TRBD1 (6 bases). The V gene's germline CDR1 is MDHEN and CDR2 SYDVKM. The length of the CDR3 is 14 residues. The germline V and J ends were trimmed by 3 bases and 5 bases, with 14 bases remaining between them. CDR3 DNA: TGTGCCAGCAGTTTTGACACAGGGTTCCACGAGCAGTACTTC. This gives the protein CASSFDTGFHEQYF.